The sequence of this T cell receptor beta chain was determined in a study of T cell responses to AZD1222 COVID-19 vaccine. Broader study findings: CD4 TCRs covered the whole spike, strongest at regions 160-218 and 743-854. Repertoire samples came only from after the peak T cell response. Donor demographics were predominantly white British with a female majority; clonal diversity may be underestimated.

As for this clone: The target antigen is unknown.

Per the germline V gene, CDR1 is MGHDK and CDR2 is SYGVNS. This CDR3 is 12 amino acids long. Trimming shortened V by 3 bases and J by 7 bases, and 9 bases separated the two germline ends. Profiling relied on immunoSEQ multiplex PCR, and the TCRdb table lists in-frame clones only, not all of them. The data show 150,000 to 160,000 clones, 86% seen once. The source was peripheral blood, collected on day 0 of MenACWY control vaccination. The chain carries TRBV25-1 and TRBJ1-1; D not certain. This receptor was taken from an adult in good health. CDR3 protein: CASSEDGFEAFF. The CDR3 nucleotides are TGTGCCAGCAGTGAGGACGGGTTTGAAGCTTTCTTT. The entire variable domain, with the rest obtained from reference TRBV25-1 and TRBJ1-1, is as follows: EADIYQTPRYLVIGTGKKITLECSQTMGHDKMYWYQQDPGMELHLIHYSYGVNSTEKGDLSSESTVSRIRTEHFPLTLESARPSHTSQYLCASSEDGFEAFFGQGTRLTVV.